The clone carrying this TCR beta chain is a singleton in its sample. This record belongs to a study of blood T cell repertoires in COVID-19. On the study more broadly: There were acute and convalescent COVID-19 samples, and they came from the United States, Italy and Spain.

Some clones are missing from TCRdb's copy, which holds only in-frame ones; the method was immunoSEQ multiplex PCR. This sample yields about 140,000 clones, of which about 84% are seen a single time; 8% to 10% belongs to the top ten. In germline, CDR1 is SGDLS, CDR2 YYNGEE. The CDR3 loop spans 16 amino acids. The V and J ends lost 1 base and 2 bases, in that order; junction bases with no gene match: 2. V usage is TRBV9 and J usage is TRBJ2-1, with 11 nucleotides matching TRBD2. Sequencing was done on a sample of peripheral blood. This receptor was identified in a woman aged 80 or over in a cohort sampled during active or convalescent COVID-19. DNA for the CDR3: TGTGCCAGCAGCGTATTAGCGGGGGGGCCCTACAATGAGCAGTTCTTC. Translating it yields CASSVLAGGPYNEQFF.